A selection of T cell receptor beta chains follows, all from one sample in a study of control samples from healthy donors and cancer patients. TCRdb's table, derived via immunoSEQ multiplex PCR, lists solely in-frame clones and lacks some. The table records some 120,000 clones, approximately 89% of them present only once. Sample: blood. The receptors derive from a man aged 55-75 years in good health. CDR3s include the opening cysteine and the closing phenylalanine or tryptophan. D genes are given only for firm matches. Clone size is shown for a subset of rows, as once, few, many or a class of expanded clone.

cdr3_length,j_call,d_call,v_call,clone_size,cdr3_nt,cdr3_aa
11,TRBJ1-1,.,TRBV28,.,TGTGCCAGCAGCAGAACAGGGGAAGCTTTCTTT,CASSRTGEAFF
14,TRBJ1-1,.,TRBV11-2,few,TGTGCCAGCAGCTTACTTCAGGGAAGGGCTGAAGCTTTCTTT,CASSLLQGRAEAFF
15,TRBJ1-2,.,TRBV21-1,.,TGTGCCAGCAGTACTCACAGGGTGTGGGACTATGGCTACACCTTC,CASSTHRVWDYGYTF
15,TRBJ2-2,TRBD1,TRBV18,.,TGTGCCAGCTCACTGGGGACAGCGAACACCGGGGAGCTGTTTTTT,CASSLGTANTGELFF
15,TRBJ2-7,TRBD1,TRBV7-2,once,TGTGCCAGCAGCACCTCGACAGGGGTCCCCTACGAGCAGTACTTC,CASSTSTGVPYEQYF
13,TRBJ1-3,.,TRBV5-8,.,TGTGCCAGCAGCCCCCTGATTGGAAACACCATATATTTT,CASSPLIGNTIYF
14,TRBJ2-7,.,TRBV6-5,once,TGTGCCAGCAGTAGAACAGGGAACTCCTACGAGCAGTACTTC,CASSRTGNSYEQYF
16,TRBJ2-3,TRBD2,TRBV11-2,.,TGTGCCAGCAGCCTCCGTAGCGGGCGGGGGATGGATACGCAGTATTTT,CASSLRSGRGMDTQYF
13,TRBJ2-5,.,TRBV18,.,TGTGCCAGCTCACGAGATCAGATAGAGACCCAGTACTTC,CASSRDQIETQYF
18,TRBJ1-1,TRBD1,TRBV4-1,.,TGCGCCAGCAGCCAAGTCGTGGGGACAGGGACCCCGAACACTGAAGCTTTCTTT,CASSQVVGTGTPNTEAFF
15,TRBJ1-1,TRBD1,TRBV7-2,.,TGTGCCAGCAGCCCTATGGGACAGGAGAACACTGAAGCTTTCTTT,CASSPMGQENTEAFF
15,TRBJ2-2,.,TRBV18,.,TGTGCCAGCTCACCAGACTACACAGGGACCGGGGAGCTGTTTTTT,CASSPDYTGTGELFF
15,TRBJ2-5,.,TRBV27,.,TGTGCCAGCAGTTTATTCGGGACACGTGGAGAGACCCAGTACTTC,CASSLFGTRGETQYF
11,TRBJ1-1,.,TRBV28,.,TGTGCCAGCTCAGGGAACACTGAAGCTTTCTTT,CASSGNTEAFF
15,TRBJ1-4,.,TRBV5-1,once,TGCGCCAGCAGCAGTAACAGGCTCCCTAATGAAAAACTGTTTTTT,CASSSNRLPNEKLFF
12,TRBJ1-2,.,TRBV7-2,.,TGTGCCAGCAGCTTAGAAGGCTATGGCTACACCTTC,CASSLEGYGYTF
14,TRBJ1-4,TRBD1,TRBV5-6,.,TGTGCCAGCAGCGACAGGGGGCTGGTTGAAAAACTGTTTTTT,CASSDRGLVEKLFF
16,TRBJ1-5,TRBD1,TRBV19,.,TGTGCCAGTAGTACCGGGACAGGGACGGTCAATCAGCCCCAGCATTTT,CASSTGTGTVNQPQHF
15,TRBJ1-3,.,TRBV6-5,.,TGTGCCAGCAGTTACCCGTCGGGCACTGGAAACACCATATATTTT,CASSYPSGTGNTIYF
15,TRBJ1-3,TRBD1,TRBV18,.,TGTGCCAGCTCCGCCGGGACAGGGAACGGAAACACCATATATTTT,CASSAGTGNGNTIYF
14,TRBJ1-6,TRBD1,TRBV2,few,TGTGCCAGCATGACCGGGACAGGGAGATCACCCCTCCACTTT,CASMTGTGRSPLHF
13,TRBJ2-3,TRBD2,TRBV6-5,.,TGTGCCTGCGGGGGTTCGATGACAGATACGCAGTATTTT,CACGGSMTDTQYF
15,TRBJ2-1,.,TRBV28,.,TGTGCCAGCAGTCCCCGGGGGCTGGGGAACAATGAGCAGTTCTTC,CASSPRGLGNNEQFF